The table lists the clone carrying this T cell receptor beta chain with many counts. Its antigen is unidentified. The sample is drawn from a study of glioma-infiltrating T cells. Study-wide results and caveats: Above-expected tissue-blood divergence occurred in all gliomas, most in low-grade ones.

The iRepertoire nested amplicon-rescue multiplex PCR amplified TCR alpha and beta CDR3s from RNA. Input was about 100-450 ng of tissue mRNA or PBMC total RNA. From the multiplex PCR reads, TCRdb called clonotypes with MiXCR, one entry per CDR3 protein. In the table there are 100,000 to 150,000 distinct CDR3 sequences, 20% to 25% of which are singletons. The CDR3 runs 15 residues. CDR1 is LNHDA, CDR2 SQIVND, per germline (reference sequence). Trimming at V came to 6 bases and at J to 5 bases, leaving 5 bases not matched to a gene. This receptor was identified in a human donor with low-grade glioma or glioblastoma, undergoing nonglioma brain surgery, or in good health (not recorded which). The sequenced material came from glioma tissue, nonneoplastic brain tissue, or PBMCs (not recorded which). The V call is TRBV19, the J call TRBJ2-2, with 11 bases fitting TRBD1. The CDR3 region has the DNA TGTGCCAGTAGCCGGACAGGGGGCTGGACCGGGGAGCTGTTTTTT. As protein: CASSRTGGWTGELFF.